These T cell receptor beta chains were read from a single sample in a study of vaccination and CD4 T cells after COVID-19. The antigens these receptors bind are not known. TCRdb analysed the PCR reads with MiXCR anew, one entry per CDR3 protein. The sample contains about 26,000 distinct CDR3 sequences, around 66% of which appear only once. Material for sequencing was CD4+ T cells from blood, cultured in vitro. The source of these receptors is a human donor who had recovered from COVID-19. CDR3s include the opening cysteine and the closing phenylalanine or tryptophan. D genes are given only for firm matches. Not all rows give a size; the values are once, few, many and, for expanded clones, a class.

abundance,v_gene,j_gene,d_gene,CDR3nt,CDR3aa
.,TRBV6-5,TRBJ2-2,.,TGTGCCAGCAGTTACTCGAGGGTAATCACCGGGGAGCTGTTTTTT,CASSYSRVITGELFF
.,TRBV30,TRBJ1-2,.,TGTGCCTGGAAATCAAGAGGCTACACCTTC,CAWKSRGYTF
.,TRBV7-9,TRBJ1-1,.,TGTGCCAGCGTGTCTTTAGCAGTGAACACTGAAGCTTTCTTT,CASVSLAVNTEAFF
.,TRBV28,TRBJ1-2,.,TGTGCCACTTTTTACCCAGGGGTCGGTGGCTACACCTTC,CATFYPGVGGYTF
few,TRBV6-5,TRBJ2-3,.,TGTGCCAGCAGTTTAACACAGGGTGGAGGGACAGATACGCAGTATTTT,CASSLTQGGGTDTQYF
few,TRBV7-8,TRBJ1-5,TRBD1,TGTGCCAGCAGCCCATGGGACAGGCTTAATCAGCCCCAGCATTTT,CASSPWDRLNQPQHF
few,TRBV6-2/TRBV6-3,TRBJ1-5,.,TGTGCCAGCAGTCCGACCTCGACGGCGCCCCAGCATTTT,CASSPTSTAPQHF
.,TRBV20-1,TRBJ2-7,TRBD2,TGCAGTGCTATAAAGGAAGCGGGAGGCCCCTACGAGCAGTACTTC,CSAIKEAGGPYEQYF
.,TRBV20-1,TRBJ2-3,TRBD1,TGCAGTGCCCCCCCAGGGGGCTGGACAGATACGCAGTATTTT,CSAPPGGWTDTQYF
.,TRBV20-1,TRBJ2-2,.,TGCAGTGCTAGAGATTTCCGGACGAACACCGGGGAGCTGTTTTTT,CSARDFRTNTGELFF
.,TRBV5-1,TRBJ1-2,.,TGCGCCAGCACTCTGACCGGGGGCCTTTATGGCTACACCTTC,CASTLTGGLYGYTF
.,TRBV6-1,TRBJ2-7,TRBD2,TGTGCCAGCAGACCGACTAGCGGAAATACCTACGAGCAGTACTTC,CASRPTSGNTYEQYF
.,TRBV6-5,TRBJ1-2,.,TGTGCCAGCAGTTTTGGGGGGCTTGGCTACACCTTC,CASSFGGLGYTF
.,TRBV24-1,TRBJ2-1,TRBD1,TGTGCCACCAGTGACCCCTCAGGGACAGGGGACAATGAGCAGTTCTTC,CATSDPSGTGDNEQFF
.,TRBV5-8,TRBJ1-1,.,TGTGCCAGCAGCTCACAGGGACCTAACACTGAAGCTTTCTTT,CASSSQGPNTEAFF
few,TRBV20-1,TRBJ2-7,.,TGCAGTGCTAGAGGGGGGGTAGGCAATCCCACCTACGAGCAGTACTTC,CSARGGVGNPTYEQYF
.,TRBV28,TRBJ2-7,.,TGTGCCAGCAGGGACGGAGGGTCTTCCTACGAGCAGTACTTC,CASRDGGSSYEQYF
.,TRBV27,TRBJ2-3,.,TGTGCCAGCAGGGGGGTGAGGGGCTTCACAGATACGCAGTATTTT,CASRGVRGFTDTQYF
once,TRBV27,TRBJ1-1,.,TGTGCCAGCAGTTTATTGGTAGGGGCCACTGAAGCTTTCTTT,CASSLLVGATEAFF
.,TRBV29-1,TRBJ1-2,.,TGCAGCGTGCGCCGGGTCGATAACTATGGCTACACCTTC,CSVRRVDNYGYTF
few,TRBV6-2/TRBV6-3,TRBJ1-2,.,TGTGCCAGCAGTCCTTACACCCTAAGGGGACCGACAGCGGGCTACACCTTC,CASSPYTLRGPTAGYTF
.,TRBV5-4,TRBJ2-1,.,TGTGCCAGCAGCCCAACGCGGGACCCATACAATGAGCAGTTCTTC,CASSPTRDPYNEQFF
.,TRBV7-2,TRBJ1-5,TRBD1,TGTGCCAGCAGCTATCAGGGGGTAGGACAGCCCCAGCATTTT,CASSYQGVGQPQHF
few,TRBV20-1,TRBJ2-5,TRBD2,TGCAGTGCTCACCTAGGGGCGGGAGGAGAGACCCAGTACTTC,CSAHLGAGGETQYF
.,TRBV28,TRBJ2-5,.,TGTGCCAGCAGGCAGGGGCCCCAAGAGACCCAGTACTTC,CASRQGPQETQYF
few,TRBV18,TRBJ1-3,TRBD1,TGTGCTAGCTCAACGGGGACAGGGCCTGGAAACACCATATATTTT,CASSTGTGPGNTIYF